This T cell receptor (beta chain) was recovered during a study of blood T cell repertoires in COVID-19. Study context: Samples taken during acute and convalescent COVID-19 were collected in the United States, Italy and Spain.

Trimming at V came to 6 bases and at J to 2 bases, leaving 3 bases not matched to a gene. This CDR3 comprises 13 residues. Germline V gene lookup returns CDR1 MDHEN and CDR2 SYDVKM. In the original workflow: From reference gene primer amplification, estimates of nucleated cell counts were derived. The method was immunoSEQ multiplex PCR; TCRdb's version includes in-frame clones alone and lacks a portion of them. The V and J calls and the clone size are those of that table, but D and trimming were determined from the DNA. Found here are fewer than 250,000 clones, 70% to 80% of them singletons; the top ten hold around 12%.

Source material: peripheral blood. This rearrangement joins TRBV28 to TRBJ2-5; TRBD2 matches 7 bases. This receptor was obtained from a woman in her 50s with acute or convalescent COVID-19. The CDR3 nucleotides read TGTGCCAGCAGACCTAGCGGACAAGAGACCCAGTACTTC. Translating gives CASRPSGQETQYF.